This is a list of T cell receptor beta chains from one sample in a study of cytomegalovirus exposure and HLA in healthy donors. The method was immunoSEQ multiplex PCR; TCRdb's version includes in-frame clones alone and lacks a portion of them. The sample shows 120,000 or so clones, 90% to 97% of them seen only once. Input material: PBMCs. The receptors were sampled from a man in his late teens or twenties in good health and CMV-seronegative. The CDR3 runs from the conserved cysteine through the conserved F or W. D genes are given only for firm matches.

V gene	J gene	D gene	CDR3 protein
TRBV27	TRBJ2-7	-	CASFASSYEQYF
TRBV7-9	TRBJ2-1	TRBD2	CASSSPGLAGWWDNEQFF
TRBV13	TRBJ1-1	-	CASSSYRTRVFTEAFF
TRBV18	TRBJ1-1	TRBD1	CASSPTGSEAFF
TRBV13	TRBJ2-4	-	CASSPRPGDIQYF
TRBV19	TRBJ2-7	-	CASSLGGLREQYF
TRBV6-4	TRBJ1-1	-	CASSRAGNTEAFF
TRBV5-6	TRBJ1-4	-	CASSLSGLGLFF
TRBV9	TRBJ2-3	TRBD2	CASSPGGAGGYTDTQYF
TRBV4-3	TRBJ2-5	-	CASSQEGALGTQYF
TRBV19	TRBJ2-3	-	CASSKRVAESTDTQYF
TRBV6-5	TRBJ2-7	-	CASSYSGDASYEQYF
TRBV7-2	TRBJ2-7	-	CASRESPSYEQYF
TRBV4-1	TRBJ2-5	TRBD2	CASSQGGLADGRETQYF
TRBV5-6	TRBJ2-2	-	CASSEGTGELFF
TRBV19	TRBJ1-5	-	CASTLGGGPYSNQPQHF
TRBV30	TRBJ2-3	-	CAWSWTVSTDTQYF
TRBV5-4	TRBJ2-1	-	CASSLVSSSYNEQFF
TRBV28	TRBJ1-5	TRBD1	CASSPGQGGDQPQHF
TRBV5-1	TRBJ2-1	TRBD1	CASSLEGQTTNEQFF
TRBV30	TRBJ2-1	-	CAWSGAFQFF
TRBV7-8	-	-	CASGVHSYEQYF
TRBV4-1	TRBJ2-1	TRBD2	CASSQDVWASGNEQFF
TRBV15	TRBJ2-1	-	CATSRDTVRREQFF
TRBV18	TRBJ1-2	-	CASSPPGNYGYTF
TRBV28	TRBJ2-1	TRBD2	CASSLAGGNEQFF
TRBV6-5	TRBJ2-7	TRBD1	CASSYGTGAREQYF
TRBV7-9	TRBJ1-1	TRBD1	CASLGAGGPPEAFF
TRBV19	TRBJ2-7	-	CASKGRATYEQYF
TRBV2	TRBJ2-3	-	CASSEITDTQYF
TRBV2	TRBJ2-5	-	CADLGGLETQYF
TRBV28	TRBJ2-7	TRBD1	CASRLTGTYEQYF
TRBV7-8	TRBJ2-7	TRBD1	CASSLGTGFYEQYF
TRBV4-1	TRBJ1-5	-	CASSPTAEQGLLNQPQHF
TRBV6-5	TRBJ2-3	-	CASSYTTASTDTQYF
TRBV11-3	TRBJ2-1	-	CASSDRLVSYNEQFF
TRBV6-1	TRBJ2-7	TRBD2	CASIRASGASEQYF
TRBV19	TRBJ1-1	TRBD1	CASRLTGQGASTEAFF
TRBV6-5	TRBJ1-1	-	CASSYQDARVYTEAFF
TRBV5-1	TRBJ1-1	-	CASSFIDRDSTEAFF
TRBV6-1	TRBJ2-7	TRBD2	CASSELAGVSYEQYF
TRBV19	TRBJ2-3	TRBD2	CASRREGTDTQYF
TRBV12-5	TRBJ1-5	-	CASGPTENPSNQPQHF
TRBV29-1	TRBJ2-3	TRBD1	CSVPTGVSTDTQYF
TRBV28	TRBJ1-1	TRBD1	CASSVPGQGNLGNTEAFF
TRBV27	TRBJ2-2	-	CASSFLQGNTGELFF
TRBV10-3	TRBJ1-1	-	CAISESRLGEDTEAFF
TRBV7-9	TRBJ2-7	-	CASSLVSSYEQYF
TRBV6-5	TRBJ1-1	-	CASSYGRLNTEAFF
TRBV7-2	TRBJ2-7	TRBD1	CASSFYDRGEQYF
TRBV2	TRBJ2-3	TRBD1	CASSHGQGRPDTQYF
TRBV9	TRBJ2-2	-	CASSEGTGELFF
TRBV6-1	TRBJ2-7	-	CASSEGTGGNEQYF
TRBV5-1	TRBJ2-2	TRBD2	CASSLSPQAGANGELFF
TRBV5-1	TRBJ2-6	TRBD1	CASSGQGAGANVLTF
TRBV27	TRBJ2-7	TRBD2	CASSPGLAVHEQYF